The 28 T cell receptor beta chains below all came from one sample that was sequenced in a study of blood T cell repertoires in COVID-19. The protocol was immunoSEQ multiplex PCR, while the TCRdb copy is restricted to in-frame clones and leaves out a portion. The sample gives 200,000 to 250,000 clones, about four fifths of which show up once; about 8.3% is in the top ten. The sample taken for sequencing was peripheral blood. The receptors were sampled from a woman older than 75 with COVID-19, enrolled during active disease.

V gene TRBV5-1 combines with J gene TRBJ2-5; D might be TRBD2 (7 bases). CDR3 length equals 14 residues. Trimming removed 2 bases at V and 4 bases at J, with 12 bases between. The germline V gene has CDR1 SGHRS and CDR2 YFSETQ. The CDR3 spells CASSLRGAGETQYF. CDR3 sequence (DNA): TGCGCCAGCAGCTTACGGGGGGCAGGAGAGACCCAGTACTTC.

The table lists this clone with a few counts. This chain uses TRBV15 with TRBJ1-1; 7 bases are a match to TRBD1. The CDR3 is 13 amino acids. Germline values: CDR1 LNHNV, CDR2 YYDKDF (reference sequence). With V trimmed by 11 bases and J by 4 bases, 10 bases remained unmatched. For the CDR3, the DNA is TGTGCCGCGGGACAGACGATTACCACTGAAGCTTTCTTT. Its protein product is CAAGQTITTEAFF. The full variable domain, with the rest looked up from reference TRBV15 and TRBJ1-1, is DAMVIQNPRYQVTQFGKPVTLSCSQTLNHNVMYWYQQKSSQAPKLLFHYYDKDFNNEADTPDNFQSRRPNTSFCFLDIRSPGLGDTAMYLCAAGQTITTEAFFGQGTRLTVV.

The chain recombines TRBV28 with TRBJ2-1, with TRBD1 matching 9 bases. The CDR3 is 16 residues long. Looked up from germline, CDR1 is MDHEN and CDR2 is SYDVKM. V lost 6 bases and J lost 1; bases outside the gene matches: 7. The CDR3, as DNA: TGTGCCAGCAGGAACAGGGGGCGCGGTTCCTACAATGAGCAGTTCTTC. Protein: CASRNRGRGSYNEQFF.

The CDR3 spells CASSLDQALGNEQFF. The CDR3 region has the DNA TGTGCCAGCAGCTTAGACCAGGCCCTGGGCAATGAGCAGTTCTTC. This chain uses TRBV11-3 with TRBJ2-1; unclear D gene. The V end was cut by 0 bases, the J end by 6 bases, with 12 bases between. From germline, CDR1 is SGHNT and CDR2 YENEEA. The CDR3 runs 15 residues.

The table lists this clone with a count of one. The chain employs TRBV12-3 or TRBV12-4 and TRBJ1-2; D is perhaps TRBD1 (5 bases). V gave up 3 bases and J gave up 8 bases, with 13 bases separating them. There are 13 residues in the CDR3. CDR3 in DNA: TGTGCCAGCAGTTTGGACACTATAGGGGGCTACACCTTC. Translated: CASSLDTIGGYTF.

The V gene is TRBV2, the J gene TRBJ2-2, with TRBD2 matching over 11 bases. CDR1 SNHLY and CDR2 FYNNEI come from the germline V gene. The CDR3 loop spans 15 amino acids. Losses at the gene ends were 3 bases for V and 6 bases for J; bases not matched to a gene: 3. CDR3 sequence: CASSEVAGGPGELFF. The CDR3 DNA sequence: TGTGCCAGCAGTGAGGTAGCGGGAGGGCCCGGGGAGCTGTTTTTT.

V is TRBV4-2 and J is TRBJ1-3; perhaps TRBD1 as D (5 bases). The CDR3 is 16 residues long. Germline V CDR1 and CDR2: LGHNA, YNFKEQ. V lost 2 bases and J 4 bases, leaving 15 bases between the germline ends. The CDR3 protein is CASSQPGTGGGNTIYF. CDR3 nucleotide sequence: TGTGCCAGCAGCCAACCCGGCACGGGGGGAGGAAACACCATATATTTT.

The table lists this clone with a few counts. The genes are TRBV5-4 and TRBJ2-7; TRBD2 agrees at 8 bases. This CDR3 has 13 residues. Germline V CDR1 and CDR2: SGHNT, YYREEE (reference sequence). With V trimmed by 1 base and J by 4 bases, 1 base remained unmatched. As DNA, the CDR3 is TGTGCCAGCAGCTTGACTAGCGGATACGAGCAGTACTTC. Protein sequence: CASSLTSGYEQYF.

This rearrangement joins TRBV20-1 to TRBJ2-7; a weak D match, TRBD2 (5 bases). This CDR3 has 15 residues. Between the trimmed V and J ends, which lost 3 bases and 1 base, there was a span of 16 bases. From germline, CDR1 is DFQATT and CDR2 SNEGSKA (reference sequence). Here the CDR3 reads CSASPLSAHSYEQYF. In nucleotides, the CDR3 is TGCAGTGCTAGTCCTCTTAGCGCCCATTCCTACGAGCAGTACTTC.

For this clone: The germline gene is not matched at one end of the junction; a read error may be the cause. The chain employs TRBV7-7 and TRBJ2-5; 11 nucleotides agree with TRBD2. The CDR3 is 15 amino acids. Per the germline V gene, CDR1 is SSHAT and CDR2 is FNYEAQ (reference sequence). CDR3 region: CASSLAGGTRETQYF. Here the CDR3 DNA reads TGTGCTAGCAGCTTAGCGGGGGGGACTCGAGAGACCCAGTACTTC.

The chain carries TRBV5-6 and TRBJ1-3, with TRBD1 matching 7 bases. Germline loops: CDR1 SGHDT, CDR2 YYEEEE. V trimming: 1 base; J trimming: 4 bases; junction bases outside the gene matches: 5. CDR3 length: 15 amino acids. The CDR3: CASSLRQGTGNTIYF. The CDR3 nucleotides are TGTGCCAGCAGCTTGAGACAGGGCACGGGAAACACCATATATTTT.

V usage is TRBV9 and J usage is TRBJ2-1; 12 bases match TRBD2. Looked up from germline, CDR1 is SGDLS and CDR2 is YYNGEE. The V segment lost 1 base and the J segment 9 bases; nucleotides outside the gene matches: 11. This CDR3 contains 17 residues. CDR3 in amino acids: CASSVLAGGPVGGEQFF. As DNA, the CDR3 is TGTGCCAGCAGCGTACTAGCGGGAGGGCCGGTCGGGGGTGAGCAGTTCTTC. Based on the CDR3 plus reference TRBV9 and TRBJ2-1, the full variable domain is DSGVTQTPKHLITATGQRVTLRCSPRSGDLSVYWYQQSLDQGLQFLIQYYNGEERAKGNILERFSAQQFPDLHSELNLSSLELGDSALYFCASSVLAGGPVGGEQFFGPGTRLTVL.

The rearrangement joins TRBV2 to TRBJ2-1; TRBD1 matches 9 bases. CDR1 and CDR2 from the germline V gene are SNHLY and FYNNEI. J gave up 1 base and V 5 bases, and 12 bases lay outside the gene matches. CDR3 length: 18 amino acids. The CDR3 coding sequence is TGTGCCAGCAGTAATCCGGGACAGGGTCCGTTATCCTACAATGAGCAGTTCTTC. Protein: CASSNPGQGPLSYNEQFF.

The CDR3 bases are TGTGCCAGCAGTGAAGGCAGAAACTATGGCTACACCTTC. Protein sequence: CASSEGRNYGYTF. The V call is TRBV6-1, the J call TRBJ1-2; D remains ambiguous. CDR3 size: 13 residues. Germline V CDR1 and CDR2: MNHNS, SASEGT. V was pared by 1 base and J by 2 bases, with 5 bases between.

In this sample, this clone turned up once. V usage is TRBV18 and J usage is TRBJ2-5; 8 bases map to TRBD1. Unmatched junction bases numbered 10, after V lost 2 bases and J lost 14 bases. CDR1 is KGHSH and CDR2 is LQKENI in the germline V gene. The CDR3 consists of 13 residues. CDR3 sequence reads: CASSPEETGAYYF. Here the CDR3 DNA reads TGTGCCAGCTCACCAGAGGAGACAGGGGCCTATTACTTC.

V is TRBV19 and J is TRBJ1-1, with D possibly being TRBD1 (6 bases). This CDR3 region has 14 residues. The ends were cut back, 6 bases at V and 4 bases at J, with 15 bases in the middle. Germline V gives CDR1 LNHDA, CDR2 SQIVND (reference sequence). CDR3 amino acids: CASRVGGAGTEAFF. The CDR3 coding sequence is TGTGCCAGTAGAGTGGGGGGGGCGGGCACTGAAGCTTTCTTT.

This chain joins TRBV6-5 and TRBJ1-1, with 7 bases aligning to TRBD1. J gave up 3 bases and V 6 bases, and 10 bases lay outside the gene matches. Germline V gene lookup returns CDR1 MNHEY and CDR2 SVGAGI. This CDR3 region has 15 residues. The CDR3 coding sequence is TGTGCCAGCAGGGTCTCCGGGACAGTATACACTGAAGCTTTCTTT. It codes for CASRVSGTVYTEAFF.

The table lists this clone with a count of one. V and J are TRBV3-1 (or the pseudogene TRBV3-2) and TRBJ2-5; 11 bases map to TRBD2. The CDR3 has 17 residues. The V gene's germline CDR1 is LGHDT and CDR2 YNNKEL (reference sequence). With 1 base clipped from V and 2 bases from J, the junction kept 6 bases outside the gene matches. CDR3 residues: CASSQGVLAGDQETQYF. The CDR3 region has the DNA TGTGCCAGCAGCCAAGGTGTACTAGCGGGGGATCAAGAGACCCAGTACTTC.

This clone was found once. The chain employs TRBV9 and TRBJ2-7; TRBD2 agrees at 13 bases. Per the germline V gene, CDR1 is SGDLS and CDR2 is YYNGEE. The CDR3 consists of 15 residues. The ends lost 7 bases at V and 1 base at J; junction bases unmatched: 5. CDR3 nucleotide sequence: TGTGCCAGCGGACTAGCGGGGGCCCCATCCTACGAGCAGTACTTC. Protein sequence: CASGLAGAPSYEQYF.

The chain has TRBV5-4 and TRBJ2-1, with 10 bases aligning to TRBD2. CDR1 is SGHNT, CDR2 YYREEE, per germline (reference sequence). V was clipped by 0 bases and J by 5 bases; unmatched bases: 2. This CDR3 has 15 amino acids. The CDR3, as DNA: TGTGCCAGCAGCTTGGATAGCGGGAGGAACAATGAGCAGTTCTTC. Amino acids: CASSLDSGRNNEQFF.

The chain uses TRBV7-3 and TRBJ1-6; TRBD1 aligns across 8 bases. Trimming removed 0 bases from V and 8 bases from J; junction bases left unmatched: 3. Germline values: CDR1 SGHTA, CDR2 FQGTGA. The CDR3 consists of 15 residues. DNA for the CDR3: TGTGCCAGCAGCTTAACAGGACAGGGATATTCACCCCTCCACTTT. Residues: CASSLTGQGYSPLHF.

The chain is built from TRBV3-1 (or the pseudogene TRBV3-2) and TRBJ2-7; 8 nucleotides match TRBD1. The CDR3 has 22 amino acids. Germline CDR1 reads LGHDT; CDR2 reads YNNKEL (reference sequence). V gave up 4 bases and J gave up 0 bases; unmatched junction bases: 26. The CDR3 bases are TGTGCCAGCAGCCCCACGGGACAGGAACAATCGACTGTCCCTAGGAGCTCCTACGAGCAGTACTTC. It is translated as CASSPTGQEQSTVPRSSYEQYF.

The chain has TRBV10-1 and TRBJ2-7; 10 nucleotides line up with TRBD2. V lost 0 bases, J lost 3 bases, and 8 bases stayed unmatched. The CDR3 sequence is 17 residues long. Germline CDR1 and CDR2: WNHNN and SYGVQD (reference sequence). CDR3 coding DNA: TGCGCCAGCAGTGAGTCGGGGCTAGCGGGGGCCCTCTACGAGCAGTACTTC. This gives the protein CASSESGLAGALYEQYF.

The chain has TRBV18 and TRBJ1-1; D call uncertain. The CDR3 has 12 amino acids. Germline CDR1 KGHSH, CDR2 LQKENI. Trimming pared 4 bases from V and 0 bases from J, leaving 3 bases between. The CDR3 sequence is CASSLMNTEAFF. The CDR3 nucleotides are TGTGCCAGCTCACTTATGAACACTGAAGCTTTCTTT.

V gene TRBV5-4 combines with J gene TRBJ2-7, with D possibly being TRBD1 (6 bases). CDR1 and CDR2 from the germline V gene are SGHNT and YYREEE (reference sequence). CDR3 length: 14 amino acids. Trimming took 4 bases from V and 6 from J, leaving 17 bases between them. CDR3 sequence: CASSPDRSTSEQYF. The CDR3 bases are TGTGCCAGCAGCCCTGACAGGAGTACGTCCGAGCAGTACTTC.

The chain is built from TRBV11-3 and TRBJ1-1; D gene ambiguous. CDR3 length equals 13 residues. V lost 0 bases and J 4 bases, leaving 6 bases between the germline ends. Germline V lookup: CDR1 SGHNT, CDR2 YENEEA. CDR3 amino acids: CASSLERRTEAFF. DNA of the CDR3: TGTGCCAGCAGCTTAGAGCGGCGCACTGAAGCTTTCTTT.

The chain couples TRBV2 to TRBJ1-2; the match to TRBD1 covers 10 bases. The trim removed 3 bases at V and 8 bases at J, leaving 6 bases unmatched. The length of the CDR3 is 14 residues. Germline V gene sequence: CDR1 SNHLY, CDR2 FYNNEI. CDR3 in amino acids: CASSDRTGGQGYTF. The CDR3 DNA is TGTGCCAGCAGTGATCGGACAGGGGGGCAGGGCTACACCTTC.

This clone was seen once. CDR3 in DNA: TGTGCCAGAACGAGAACGGGACAACAGAACTATGGCTACACCTTC. Its protein is CARTRTGQQNYGYTF. The chain uses TRBV27 and TRBJ1-2; a possible D gene is TRBD1 (6 bases). The CDR3 length is 15 residues. The germline V and J ends were trimmed by 9 bases and 2 bases, with 19 bases remaining between them. Germline V gene data show CDR1 as MNHEY and CDR2 as SMNVEV (reference sequence).